The sequence of this T cell receptor (beta chain) was determined in a study of T cells in Graves' hyperthyroidism and ophthalmopathy. The CDR3 has 15 amino acids. Germline V gives CDR1 LGHDT, CDR2 YNNKEL (reference sequence). V lost 3 bases, J lost 10 bases, and 16 bases lay in between. From RNA transcripts, TCR beta CDR3 regions were amplified. The HTBI set primed first-round TCR CDR3 RT-PCR. Using its own MiXCR run on the multiplex PCR reads, TCRdb lists one record per CDR3 protein. The repertoire holds about 250,000 distinct CDR3 sequences, with almost 25% as singletons. Investigators excluded patients with uncontrolled infection, other autoimmune disease, pregnancy or lactation. Ten or more counts support this clonotype.

The chain links TRBV3-1 to TRBJ1-6, with a weak D call TRBD1 (5 bases). Material: blood. The receptor comes from a woman aged 40 to 50 with Graves' ophthalmopathy. DNA of the CDR3: TGTGCCAGCAGCCAGCTCGGGACGGAAGCGTCACCCCTCCACTTT. Protein: CASSQLGTEASPLHF.